The rows below give T cell receptor beta chains drawn from one sample of a study of neurological immune-mediated disorders. From the 5' RACE reads, TCRdb called clonotypes with MiXCR, one entry per CDR3 protein. Of approximately 48,000 distinct CDR3 sequences in the sample, about 13% were seen once. The sequenced material came from PBMCs. The receptors were gathered from a male donor with HTLV-1-associated myelopathy (HAM/TSP). The CDR3 runs from the conserved cysteine through the conserved F or W. Fields, in order: CDR3 protein, CDR3 DNA, J gene, V gene, clone size, D gene. D genes are given only for firm matches. The size field is filled for only some rows; it gives once, few, many or a size class.

CSARSRDSGKRAEAFF | TGCAGTGCTAGGAGCCGGGACTCGGGGAAGAGGGCTGAAGCTTTCTTT | TRBJ1-1 | TRBV20-1 | many | -
CASTLGWKNTEAFF | TGTGCCAGCACCCTGGGTTGGAAGAACACTGAAGCTTTCTTT | TRBJ1-1 | TRBV6-1 | many | -
CASRRRTGNGYTF | TGTGCCAGCAGGCGTCGGACAGGGAATGGCTACACCTTC | TRBJ1-2 | TRBV5-6 | few | TRBD1
CASSSCSYNSPLHF | TGTGCCAGTAGCTCGTGCAGCTATAATTCACCCCTCCACTTT | TRBJ1-6 | TRBV7-9 | - | -
CARGRGSYEQYF | TGTGCCAGAGGCAGAGGATCCTACGAGCAGTACTTC | TRBJ2-7 | TRBV18 | once | -
CASSIQFDRGTISNQPQHF | TGTGCCAGCAGTATACAATTCGACAGGGGCACGATTAGCAATCAGCCCCAGCATTTT | TRBJ1-5 | TRBV6-1 | many | TRBD1
CASQEQHLTGTEAFF | TGTGCCAGCCAAGAGCAACATCTTACCGGGACTGAAGCTTTCTTT | TRBJ1-1 | TRBV12-3/TRBV12-4 | few | -
CSAIAGVDTQYF | TGCAGTGCTATTGCGGGGGTCGATACGCAGTATTTT | TRBJ2-3 | TRBV20-1 | few | TRBD2
CASSKELTSGPGDTQYF | TGTGCCAGCAGCAAAGAATTAACTAGCGGGCCTGGAGATACGCAGTATTTT | TRBJ2-3 | TRBV21-1 | many | -
CSTGASNEKLFF | TGCAGCACAGGGGCCTCTAATGAAAAACTGTTTTTT | TRBJ1-4 | TRBV20-1 | many | TRBD1
CASSQKRAGSTDTQYF | TGTGCCAGCAGCCAAAAACGAGCGGGGAGCACAGATACGCAGTATTTT | TRBJ2-3 | TRBV9 | many | TRBD2
CASSLALDRNYEQYF | TGCGCCAGCAGCTTGGCCTTAGACCGGAACTACGAGCAGTACTTC | TRBJ2-7 | TRBV5-1 | - | -
CASSKGEVSNQPQHF | TGCGCCAGCAGCAAAGGGGAAGTTAGCAATCAGCCCCAGCATTTT | TRBJ1-5 | TRBV5-1 | many | -
CASSSAGTSIRNTQYF | TGTGCCAGCAGCTCTGCCGGGACTAGCATTCGGAATACGCAGTATTTT | TRBJ2-3 | TRBV7-3 | many | TRBD2
CASSVDSGTVGSQYF | TGTGCCAGCAGCGTAGATTCAGGCACCGTCGGATCCCAGTACTTC | TRBJ2-5 | TRBV9 | many | -
CASTPAAVQAGNTQYF | TGTGCCAGCACTCCTGCTGCCGTCCAAGCTGGTAATACGCAGTATTTT | TRBJ2-3 | TRBV12-3/TRBV12-4 | many | -
CASTEGGRINEQFF | TGTGCCAGCACCGAGGGGGGCCGGATTAATGAGCAGTTCTTC | TRBJ2-1 | TRBV5-8 | many | -
CASSPQGKPYNEQFF | TGTGCCAGCAGCCCACAGGGGAAGCCCTACAATGAGCAGTTCTTC | TRBJ2-1 | TRBV5-8 | many | TRBD1
CASSSSLISPLHF | TGTGCCAGCAGCTCCTCGTTAATTTCACCCCTCCACTTT | TRBJ1-6 | TRBV7-3 | many | -
CASSLEIPGSYEQYF | TGTGCCAGCAGCTTAGAGATTCCAGGCAGCTACGAGCAGTACTTC | TRBJ2-7 | TRBV7-2 | many | -
CASSLDGGSRDTQYF | TGTGCCAGCAGCTTAGACGGGGGGTCCCGAGATACGCAGTATTTT | TRBJ2-3 | TRBV7-2 | many | TRBD2
CASSYSRDNQETQYF | TGTGCCAGCAGTTACTCGAGGGACAATCAAGAGACCCAGTACTTC | TRBJ2-5 | TRBV6-2/TRBV6-3 | many | -
CASSLLRTGIKDTGELFF | TGTGCCAGCAGCCTATTACGGACAGGGATAAAGGACACCGGGGAGCTGTTTTTT | TRBJ2-2 | TRBV3-1 | many | TRBD1
CASSVVGQPQETQYF | TGTGCCAGCAGCGTAGTCGGACAGCCCCAAGAGACCCAGTACTTC | TRBJ2-5 | TRBV9 | many | -
CASGLDILYEQYF | TGTGCTAGTGGTTTGGACATTTTGTACGAGCAGTACTTC | TRBJ2-7 | TRBV12-5 | few | -
CASSQGDRAYEQYF | TGTGCCAGCAGCCAAGGGGACAGGGCCTACGAGCAGTACTTC | TRBJ2-7 | TRBV9 | many | TRBD1
CASSLGTGRGQPQHF | TGTGCCAGCAGCTTAGGGACAGGGAGAGGGCAGCCCCAGCATTTT | TRBJ1-5 | TRBV7-8 | many | TRBD1
CASSGSLATGELFF | TGTGCCAGCAGCGGCTCACTAGCCACCGGGGAGCTGTTTTTT | TRBJ2-2 | TRBV9 | many | -
CASRRGGAYNEQFF | TGCGCCAGCAGACGAGGGGGGGCCTACAATGAGCAGTTCTTC | TRBJ2-1 | TRBV5-1 | many | -
CASSPSLNWGQYF | TGTGCCAGCAGCCCCTCTCTCAATTGGGGGCAGTACTTC | TRBJ2-7 | TRBV6-5 | many | -
CAISERLAGDNEQFF | TGTGCCATCAGTGAAAGACTAGCGGGGGACAATGAGCAGTTCTTC | TRBJ2-1 | TRBV10-3 | - | TRBD2
CSAPDPSDTWSEAFF | TGCAGTGCTCCAGACCCATCGGACACATGGTCTGAAGCTTTCTTT | TRBJ1-1 | TRBV20-1 | many | -
CASSVGGSEQFF | TGTGCCAGCAGCGTAGGAGGCAGTGAGCAGTTCTTC | TRBJ2-1 | TRBV9 | many | -
CASSPTRGLTEAFF | TGTGCCAGCAGCCCGACGAGGGGGCTAACTGAAGCTTTCTTT | TRBJ1-1 | TRBV3-1 | many | TRBD1
CASSLVPGGEGETQYF | TGTGCCAGCAGCTTAGTACCAGGGGGAGAGGGGGAGACCCAGTACTTC | TRBJ2-5 | TRBV7-7 | - | TRBD1
CATSDRGDAEQYF | TGTGCCACCAGTGATCGAGGAGATGCCGAGCAGTACTTC | TRBJ2-7 | TRBV24-1 | - | -
CASTGTGNTGELFF | TGTGCCAGCACCGGGACAGGGAACACCGGGGAGCTGTTTTTT | TRBJ2-2 | TRBV2 | many | TRBD1
CASSPRDRADTIYF | TGTGCCAGCAGCCCGCGGGACAGGGCGGACACCATATATTTT | TRBJ1-3 | TRBV7-9 | many | TRBD1